This T cell receptor (beta chain) was sequenced in a study of human T cells and chemical hapten exposure. Turning to the study itself: Mainly, slight library volume differences in the pool made TCR yields vary.

Time point: patch test 2, 6 weeks after DPC sensitization. Specified treatment: therapeutic diphenylcyclopropenone sensitization with weekly scalp DPC. V dropped 6 bases and J dropped 5 bases, with 13 bases sitting between them. The CDR3 totals 13 residues. Original analysis: TCRs per sample had a median of approximately 96,000 and ranged from roughly 23,224 to 700,000. TCRdb analysed the RACE reads with MiXCR anew, one entry per CDR3 protein. The authors' filters were not applied to this entry. The table includes 110,000 to 150,000 distinct CDR3 sequences, approximately 10% detected once. The rearrangement uses TRBV12-3 or TRBV12-4 and TRBJ2-5; tentative D call: TRBD2 (5 bases). This sample comprised whole blood, obtained in connection with sensitization to the hapten diphenylcyclopropenone (DPC). This receptor was obtained from a woman aged 45 to 65 with alopecia areata. Some clones in this sample may be carry-over from other donors' samples. The CDR3 DNA sequence: TGTGCCAGCAGCCCTGGGAGAGGGGAGACCCAGTACTTC. Its protein is CASSPGRGETQYF.